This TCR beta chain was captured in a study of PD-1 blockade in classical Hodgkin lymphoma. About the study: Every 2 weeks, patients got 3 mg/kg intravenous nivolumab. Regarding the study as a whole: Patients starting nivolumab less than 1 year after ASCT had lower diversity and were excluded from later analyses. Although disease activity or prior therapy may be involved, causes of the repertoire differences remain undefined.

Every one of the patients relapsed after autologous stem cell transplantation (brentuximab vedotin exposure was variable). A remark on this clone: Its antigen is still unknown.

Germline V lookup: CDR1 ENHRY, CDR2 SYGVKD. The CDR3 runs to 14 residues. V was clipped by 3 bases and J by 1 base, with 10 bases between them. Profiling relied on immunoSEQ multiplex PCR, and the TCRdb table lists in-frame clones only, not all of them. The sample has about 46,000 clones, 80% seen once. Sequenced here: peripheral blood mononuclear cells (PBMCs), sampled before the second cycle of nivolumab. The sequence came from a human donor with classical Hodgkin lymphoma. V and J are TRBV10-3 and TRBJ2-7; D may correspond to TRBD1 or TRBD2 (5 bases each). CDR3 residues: CAISESRGSYEQYF. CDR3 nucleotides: TGTGCCATCAGTGAATCGAGGGGTTCCTACGAGCAGTACTTC.